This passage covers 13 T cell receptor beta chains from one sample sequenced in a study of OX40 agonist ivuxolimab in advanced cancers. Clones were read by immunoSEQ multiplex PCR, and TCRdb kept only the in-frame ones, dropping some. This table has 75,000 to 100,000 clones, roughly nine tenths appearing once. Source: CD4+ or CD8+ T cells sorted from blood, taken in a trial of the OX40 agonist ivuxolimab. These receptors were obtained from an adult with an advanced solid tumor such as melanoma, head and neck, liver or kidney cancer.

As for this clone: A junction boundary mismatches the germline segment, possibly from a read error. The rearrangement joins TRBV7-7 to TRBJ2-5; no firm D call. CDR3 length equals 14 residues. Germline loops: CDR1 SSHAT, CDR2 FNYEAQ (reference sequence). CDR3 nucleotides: TGTGCTAGCAGCTTTCGGCAGCACCAAGAGACCCAGTACTTC. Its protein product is CASSFRQHQETQYF. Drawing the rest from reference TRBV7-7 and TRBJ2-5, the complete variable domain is GAGVSQSPRYKVTKRGQDVTLRCDPISSHATLYWYQQALGQGPEFLTYFNYEAQPDKSGLPSDRFSAERPEGSISTLTIQRTEQRDSAMYRCASSFRQHQETQYFGPGTRLLVL.

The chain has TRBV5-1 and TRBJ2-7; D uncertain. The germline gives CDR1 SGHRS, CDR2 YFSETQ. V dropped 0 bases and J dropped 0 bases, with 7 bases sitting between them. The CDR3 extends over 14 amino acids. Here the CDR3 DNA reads TGCGCCAGCAGCTTGGAGAGTTTCTCCTACGAGCAGTACTTC. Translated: CASSLESFSYEQYF.

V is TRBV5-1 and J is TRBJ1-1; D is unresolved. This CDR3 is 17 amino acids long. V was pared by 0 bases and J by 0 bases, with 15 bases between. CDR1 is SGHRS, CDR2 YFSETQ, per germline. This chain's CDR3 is CASSLGASAQLNTEAFF. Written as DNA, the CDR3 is TGCGCCAGCAGCTTGGGGGCCTCCGCACAGTTGAACACTGAAGCTTTCTTT.

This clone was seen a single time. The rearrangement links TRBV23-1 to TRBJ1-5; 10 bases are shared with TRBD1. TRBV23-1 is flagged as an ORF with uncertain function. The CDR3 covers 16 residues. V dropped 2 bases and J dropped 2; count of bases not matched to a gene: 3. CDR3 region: CASSQRDRGGNQPQHF. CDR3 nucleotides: TGCGCCAGCAGTCAACGGGACAGGGGCGGCAATCAGCCCCAGCATTTT.

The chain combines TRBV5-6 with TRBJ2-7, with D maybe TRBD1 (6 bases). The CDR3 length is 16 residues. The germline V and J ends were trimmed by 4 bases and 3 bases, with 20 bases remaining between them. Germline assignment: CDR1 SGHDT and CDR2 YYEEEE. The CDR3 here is CASSPSLGQTGYEQYF. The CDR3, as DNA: TGTGCCAGCAGCCCATCATTGGGGCAGACAGGCTACGAGCAGTACTTC.

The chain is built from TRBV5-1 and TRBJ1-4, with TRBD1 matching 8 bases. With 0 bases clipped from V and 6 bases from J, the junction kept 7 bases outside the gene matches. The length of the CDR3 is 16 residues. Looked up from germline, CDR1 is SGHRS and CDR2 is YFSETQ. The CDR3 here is CASSLGQGSVYEKLFF. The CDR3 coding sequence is TGCGCCAGCAGCTTGGGACAGGGGTCAGTTTATGAAAAACTGTTTTTT.

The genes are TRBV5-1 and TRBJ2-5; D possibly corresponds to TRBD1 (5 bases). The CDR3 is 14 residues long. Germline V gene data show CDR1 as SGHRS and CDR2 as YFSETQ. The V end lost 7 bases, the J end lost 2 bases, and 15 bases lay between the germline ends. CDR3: CASRATAGQETQYF. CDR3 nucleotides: TGCGCCAGCCGAGCGACTGCAGGGCAAGAGACCCAGTACTTC.

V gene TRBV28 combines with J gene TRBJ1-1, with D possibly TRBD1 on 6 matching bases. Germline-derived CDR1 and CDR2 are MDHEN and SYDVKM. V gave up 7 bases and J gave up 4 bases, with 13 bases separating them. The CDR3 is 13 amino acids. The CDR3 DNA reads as TGTGCCAGCAACCAACAGGGCGGCACTGAAGCTTTCTTT. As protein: CASNQQGGTEAFF.

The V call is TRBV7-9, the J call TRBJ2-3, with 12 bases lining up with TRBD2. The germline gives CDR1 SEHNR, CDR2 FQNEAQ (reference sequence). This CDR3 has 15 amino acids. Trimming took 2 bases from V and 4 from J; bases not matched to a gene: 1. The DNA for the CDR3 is TGTGCCAGCAGCTTATCTAGCGGGGGGGCAGATACGCAGTATTTT. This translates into CASSLSSGGADTQYF.

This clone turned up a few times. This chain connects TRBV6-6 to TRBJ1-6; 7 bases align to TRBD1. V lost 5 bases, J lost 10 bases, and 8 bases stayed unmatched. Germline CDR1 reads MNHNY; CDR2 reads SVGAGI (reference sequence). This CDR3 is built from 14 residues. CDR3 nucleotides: TGTGCCAGCAGTCTTAGACAGGGAAAATCACCCCTCCACTTT. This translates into CASSLRQGKSPLHF.

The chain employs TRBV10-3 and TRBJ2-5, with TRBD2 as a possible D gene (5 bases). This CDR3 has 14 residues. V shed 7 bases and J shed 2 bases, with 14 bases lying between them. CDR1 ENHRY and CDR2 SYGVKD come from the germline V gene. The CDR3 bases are TGTGCCATCACTCATTCACTAGTACAAGAGACCCAGTACTTC. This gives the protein CAITHSLVQETQYF.

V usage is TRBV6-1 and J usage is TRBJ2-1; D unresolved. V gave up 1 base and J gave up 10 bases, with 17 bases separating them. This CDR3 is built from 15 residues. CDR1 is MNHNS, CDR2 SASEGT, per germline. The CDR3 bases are TGTGCCAGCAGTGAAGGTCCCATCGGCCTGTCCGAGCAGTTCTTC. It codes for CASSEGPIGLSEQFF.

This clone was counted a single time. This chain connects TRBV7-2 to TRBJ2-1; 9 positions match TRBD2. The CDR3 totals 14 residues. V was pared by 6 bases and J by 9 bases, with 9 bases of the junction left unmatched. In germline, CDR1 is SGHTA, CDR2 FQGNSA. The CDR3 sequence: CASRVAGVSGEQFF. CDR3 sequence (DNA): TGTGCCAGCAGGGTAGCGGGAGTATCGGGTGAGCAGTTCTTC.